What follows are 27 T cell receptor beta chains derived from one specimen sequenced in a study of graft-versus-host responses after intestinal transplantation. Produced via immunoSEQ multiplex PCR; TCRdb's table is partial and in-frame only. The sample contains some 86,000 clones, about 87% of which appear only once. The antigens these receptors bind are not known. The starting material was unstimulated CD4+ T cells sorted from spleen or lymph node cells, obtained before transplant. The receptors were sampled from a human donor who was the organ donor for an intestinal transplant.

V gene TRBV6-1 combines with J gene TRBJ2-5, with 9 nucleotides matching TRBD2. This CDR3 is built from 14 residues. CDR1 MNHNS and CDR2 SASEGT come from the germline V gene. V shed 8 bases, J shed 5 bases, and the junction held 9 bases outside the gene matches. The CDR3 reads CASLGGRAGETQYF. The CDR3 DNA reads as TGTGCCAGCCTGGGCGGGAGGGCCGGGGAGACCCAGTACTTC.

This chain connects TRBV27 to TRBJ2-2; perhaps TRBD1 as D (5 bases). This CDR3 comprises 15 residues. V dropped 3 bases and J dropped 1 base, with 9 bases sitting between them. Germline CDR1 MNHEY, CDR2 SMNVEV (reference sequence). DNA for the CDR3: TGTGCCAGCAGTTTTAGGGGCGGGAACACCGGGGAGCTGTTTTTT. It encodes CASSFRGGNTGELFF.

V is TRBV19 and J is TRBJ2-6, with D possibly matching TRBD1 (5 bases). The V and J ends lost 8 bases and 4 bases respectively, with 6 bases between them. The CDR3 extends over 12 amino acids. Germline CDR1 reads LNHDA; CDR2 reads SQIVND (reference sequence). The CDR3, as DNA: TGTGCCAGTGCAGGGGGGGCCAACGTCCTGACTTTC. Amino acids: CASAGGANVLTF.

The chain is built from TRBV5-4 and TRBJ1-2; perhaps TRBD1 as D (5 bases). Germline CDR1 reads SGHNT; CDR2 reads YYREEE (reference sequence). V lost 1 base and J lost 8, with 12 bases in between. The length of the CDR3 is 13 residues. Here the CDR3 DNA reads TGTGCCAGCAGCTTGACTCTAGGACAAGGCTACACCTTC. Translated, it gives CASSLTLGQGYTF.

The chain recombines TRBV5-1 with TRBJ2-6, with D possibly TRBD1 on 6 matching bases. From germline, CDR1 is SGHRS and CDR2 YFSETQ. With 7 bases removed from V and 1 base from J, the gap between germline ends came to 9 bases. The CDR3 runs to 14 residues. The chain's CDR3 is CASAQGSGANVLTF. The CDR3 DNA sequence: TGCGCCAGCGCGCAGGGGTCTGGGGCCAACGTCCTGACTTTC.

This chain connects TRBV19 to TRBJ2-1; D is perhaps TRBD2 (6 bases). This CDR3 is 14 amino acids long. Trimming took 8 bases from V and 0 from J, leaving 11 bases between them. Germline values: CDR1 LNHDA, CDR2 SQIVND (reference sequence). This CDR3 reads CASSRGNSYNEQFF. CDR3 coding DNA: TGTGCCAGTTCACGGGGGAACTCCTACAATGAGCAGTTCTTC.

This clone was detected a few times. The V gene is TRBV6-1, the J gene TRBJ1-1; D call uncertain. Trimming pared 0 bases from V and 8 bases from J, leaving 16 bases between. The CDR3 spans 15 residues. The V gene's germline CDR1 is MNHNS and CDR2 SASEGT. CDR3: CASSEALFRRAEAFF. CDR3 nucleotides: TGTGCCAGCAGTGAAGCGCTTTTCCGGAGGGCAGAAGCTTTCTTT.

V and J are TRBV4-1 and TRBJ2-3, with a tentative D call TRBD2 (5 bases). Trimming took off 3 bases at V and 4 bases at J, with 14 bases between the two ends. Germline V gene data show CDR1 as MGHRA and CDR2 as YSYEKL. The CDR3 contains 15 residues. The CDR3 is CASSQATTEADTQYF. The CDR3, as DNA: TGCGCCAGCAGCCAGGCTACCACGGAGGCAGATACGCAGTATTTT.

This clone was seen more than once but under ten times. This sequence joins TRBV6-5 and TRBJ1-2; TRBD1 aligns across 11 bases. Germline CDR1 and CDR2: MNHEY and SVGAGI. The CDR3 is made up of 15 amino acids. V trimming: 10 bases; J trimming: 4 bases; junction bases outside the gene matches: 11. The CDR3 DNA reads as TGTGCCACCAAGGCCGGGACAGGGGGATTCTATGGCTACACCTTC. Translation gives CATKAGTGGFYGYTF.

The rearrangement links TRBV21-1 to TRBJ2-1; TRBD1 is taken as the D call from the table, unchecked against the DNA. TRBV21-1 is a listed pseudogene. The CDR3 runs to 18 residues. CDR3 residues: CASSKGGPTSRGGNEQFF. CDR3 DNA sequence: TGTGCCAGCAGCAAAGGAGGCCCGACGAGCCGAGGGGGCAATGAGCAGTTCTTC.

The V call is TRBV4-2, the J call TRBJ2-7; possibly TRBD1 for D (6 bases). The germline V gene has CDR1 LGHNA and CDR2 YNFKEQ. The V end was cut by 7 bases, the J end by 1 base, with 14 bases between. This CDR3 is 14 amino acids long. The CDR3 reads CASTRQDGSYEQYF. CDR3 DNA: TGTGCCAGCACCCGACAGGACGGATCCTACGAGCAGTACTTC.

This clone was recorded a few times. The chain combines TRBV6-6 with TRBJ2-7; 9 bases fit TRBD2. Looked up from germline, CDR1 is MNHNY and CDR2 is SVGAGI (reference sequence). The CDR3 is 15 residues long. The V and J ends lost 6 bases and 4 bases, in that order; junction bases with no gene match: 10. The CDR3 sequence is CASRHPGLADYEQYF. The DNA for the CDR3 is TGTGCCAGCAGGCACCCGGGACTAGCAGATTACGAGCAGTACTTC.

In this sample, this clone turned up once. V gene TRBV5-6 combines with J gene TRBJ1-3; a possible D gene is TRBD1 (5 bases). V was clipped by 0 bases and J by 0 bases, with 10 bases between them. Germline CDR1 is SGHDT and CDR2 is YYEEEE. The CDR3 runs to 16 residues. CDR3 in DNA: TGTGCCAGCAGCTTGGAGGGGTTAATCTCTGGAAACACCATATATTTT. This encodes CASSLEGLISGNTIYF.

The J gene is TRBJ1-1, the V gene TRBV6-5; unclear D gene. Trimming left V 4 bases short and J 1 base short, with 10 bases between. CDR3 length: 14 residues. From germline, CDR1 is MNHEY and CDR2 SVGAGI. CDR3 sequence reads: CASSSGLGNTEAFF. The CDR3, as DNA: TGTGCCAGCAGTTCCGGACTCGGGAACACTGAAGCTTTCTTT.

CDR3 region: CASSRDSPERPQHF. The CDR3 DNA is TGTGCCAGCAGTAGAGACAGTCCTGAGCGACCCCAGCATTTT. The chain carries TRBV6-6 and TRBJ1-5; possibly TRBD1 for D (5 bases). Germline loops: CDR1 MNHNY, CDR2 SVGAGI (reference sequence). CDR3 length: 14 amino acids. Trimming stripped 5 bases from V and 10 bases from J, with 18 bases between.

The genes are TRBV28 and TRBJ2-1; TRBD2 aligns across 11 bases. The CDR3 loop spans 16 amino acids. J gave up 5 bases and V 0 bases, and 3 bases lay outside the gene matches. CDR1 and CDR2 from the germline V gene are MDHEN and SYDVKM. This CDR3 reads CASSLWVAGGDNEQFF. CDR3 DNA sequence: TGTGCCAGCAGTTTATGGGTAGCGGGAGGGGACAATGAGCAGTTCTTC.

The rearrangement joins TRBV18 to TRBJ1-3; D not certain. The CDR3 is made up of 13 amino acids. V was clipped by 6 bases and J by 2 bases, with 8 bases between them. Germline assignment: CDR1 KGHSH and CDR2 LQKENI. CDR3 protein: CASSSGPGNTIYF. In DNA, the CDR3 is TGTGCCAGCTCCTCAGGTCCTGGAAACACCATATATTTT.

The chain combines TRBV10-3 with TRBJ1-4, with D possibly matching TRBD1 (6 bases). CDR1 ENHRY and CDR2 SYGVKD come from the germline V gene. The CDR3 is 14 amino acids. The germline V and J ends were trimmed by 6 bases and 5 bases, with 13 bases remaining between them. CDR3 DNA: TGTGCCATCAGCCAGGACAGCTTCAATGAAAAACTGTTTTTT. Amino acids: CAISQDSFNEKLFF.

The V gene is TRBV7-9, the J gene TRBJ2-4; D possibly corresponds to TRBD2 (5 bases). The CDR3 runs to 15 residues. V lost 2 bases and J lost 1, with 9 bases in between. Germline V lookup: CDR1 SEHNR, CDR2 FQNEAQ (reference sequence). Written as DNA, the CDR3 is TGTGCCAGCAGCTTATTGGGAGCGGCCAAAAACATTCAGTACTTC. Residues: CASSLLGAAKNIQYF.

This clone was observed a single time. This sequence joins TRBV5-1 and TRBJ2-7; a possible D gene is TRBD1 (5 bases). Trimming pared 1 base from V and 2 bases from J, leaving 13 bases between. Germline lookup yields CDR1 SGHRS and CDR2 YFSETQ. The CDR3 is 15 residues long. CDR3 sequence reads: CASSLSFPGTYEQYF. The CDR3 DNA is TGCGCCAGCAGCTTGTCGTTCCCAGGGACCTACGAGCAGTACTTC.

The rearrangement uses TRBV9 and TRBJ1-1; TRBD1 is a possible D gene (5 bases). This CDR3 region has 14 residues. CDR1 is SGDLS, CDR2 YYNGEE, per germline. V was cut by 0 bases and J by 8 bases, with 14 bases left in between. The CDR3 DNA follows: TGTGCCAGCAGCGTAGAACCAGGGCGCCGCGAAGCTTTCTTT. It is translated as CASSVEPGRREAFF.

The chain joins TRBV11-2 to TRBJ2-1; tentatively, D is TRBD2 (5 bases). CDR3 length: 16 amino acids. Trimming pared 4 bases from V and 0 bases from J, leaving 13 bases between. Germline V lookup: CDR1 SGHAT, CDR2 FQNNGV. The CDR3 loop reads CASSSIAGVSYNEQFF. Written as DNA, the CDR3 is TGTGCCAGCAGCTCAATAGCCGGGGTCTCCTACAATGAGCAGTTCTTC.

The gene calls are TRBV5-4 and TRBJ1-1, with 8 bases identical to TRBD1. Germline V CDR1 and CDR2: SGHNT, YYREEE (reference sequence). The CDR3 runs to 16 residues. V shed 0 bases and J 1 base; nucleotides not matched to a gene: 5. This CDR3 reads CASSLGSGTGNTEAFF. The DNA for the CDR3 is TGTGCCAGCAGCTTGGGTTCGGGGACAGGGAACACTGAAGCTTTCTTT.

This clone has a handful of counts. This chain connects TRBV28 to TRBJ1-1; D is unclear. The V gene's germline CDR1 is MDHEN and CDR2 SYDVKM. V lost 5 bases and J lost 4, with 11 bases in between. This CDR3 spans 13 amino acids. The chain's CDR3 is CASSPGRRTEAFF. The CDR3 DNA reads TGTGCCAGCAGTCCGGGGAGGCGCACTGAAGCTTTCTTT.

The V call is TRBV5-1, the J call TRBJ1-5; TRBD1 matches at 9 bases. V gave up 0 bases and J gave up 4 bases; unmatched junction bases: 2. Germline CDR1 SGHRS, CDR2 YFSETQ. This CDR3 has 15 residues. This CDR3 is CASSLAGTGNQPQHF. CDR3 DNA sequence: TGCGCCAGCAGCTTGGCCGGGACAGGGAATCAGCCCCAGCATTTT.

The chain links TRBV10-3 to TRBJ2-3, with 11 bases matching TRBD2. This CDR3 is 15 amino acids long. Looked up from germline, CDR1 is ENHRY and CDR2 is SYGVKD. The V gene end was trimmed by 6 bases and the J gene end by 1 base; junction bases not matched to a gene: 3. This chain's CDR3 is CAISLLAGGTDTQYF. DNA of the CDR3: TGTGCCATCAGCCTACTAGCGGGGGGCACAGATACGCAGTATTTT.

The count of this clone is one. V and J are TRBV5-1 and TRBJ1-1; possible D gene TRBD1, 6 bases. CDR1 SGHRS and CDR2 YFSETQ come from the germline V gene. V gave up 4 bases and J gave up 1 base, with 17 bases separating them. The CDR3 consists of 16 residues. The CDR3 coding sequence is TGCGCCAGCAGCCTGGGACACATTACCCCGAACACTGAAGCTTTCTTT. Residues: CASSLGHITPNTEAFF.